This T cell receptor beta chain was recovered during a study of blood T cells in healthy people across ages. Together with a sample-barcoded 5' primer, a J-beta primer mix was included in a second PCR lasting about 7 to 12 cycles. TCRdb reprocessed the 5' RACE reads with MiXCR, giving one entry per CDR3 protein. This table has hundreds of thousands of distinct CDR3 sequences, approximately 44% appearing once. The CDR3 has 17 amino acids. V was trimmed by 3 bases and J by 0 bases, leaving 14 bases between them. CDR1 is SEHNR and CDR2 is FQNEAQ in the germline V gene (reference sequence). Study-level points and caveats: Because sorting was not performed, PBMCs prevented conclusive naive versus antigen-experienced comparison.

On this clonotype itself: What it recognizes is unknown.

The chain has TRBV7-9 and TRBJ2-2; D not certain. The clonotype originates from a man between 60 and 75 years old in good health. Sequencing input: blood. The CDR3 loop reads CASSLVVVIPNTGELFF. CDR3 nucleotide sequence: TGTGCCAGCAGCTTGGTTGTGGTGATTCCGAACACCGGGGAGCTGTTTTTT.